The next 22 T cell receptor beta chains were all read from a single sample in a study of cytomegalovirus exposure and HLA in healthy donors. A multiplex PCR was run with 60 Vbeta primers and 13 Jbeta primers. The repertoire was sequenced with immunoSEQ multiplex PCR; TCRdb's copy has only in-frame clones and lacks some. This sample carries about 100,000 clones, about 70% of them seen once, and the ten largest clones take 2% to 3%. The sample taken for sequencing was PBMCs. These receptors all stem from a man aged 50-59 years in good health and CMV-seropositive.

V and J are TRBV2 and TRBJ1-5, with D uncertain. The CDR3 has 13 amino acids. The germline gives CDR1 SNHLY, CDR2 FYNNEI. The V and J ends lost 6 bases and 4 bases respectively, with 10 bases between them. The CDR3, as DNA: TGTGCCAGCAGGAGGGATAGGAATCAGCCCCAGCATTTT. Translation: CASRRDRNQPQHF. The full variable domain, rest sourced from reference TRBV2 and TRBJ1-5, is EPEVTQTPSHQVTQMGQEVILRCVPISNHLYFYWYRQILGQKVEFLVSFYNNEISEKSEIFDDQFSVERPDGSNFTLKIRSTKLEDSAMYFCASRRDRNQPQHFGDGTRLSIL.

This clone was seen a single time. The chain couples TRBV5-4 to TRBJ2-3; TRBD1 or TRBD2 may be the D gene (6 bases each). The CDR3 covers 16 residues. The V end lost 4 bases, the J end lost 0 bases, and 15 bases lay between the germline ends. Germline V gene data show CDR1 as SGHNT and CDR2 as YYREEE (reference sequence). For the CDR3, the DNA is TGTGCCAGCAGCCTGGGGGGCCCGCGGAGCACAGATACGCAGTATTTT. Translated, it gives CASSLGGPRSTDTQYF.

V usage is TRBV7-8 and J usage is TRBJ2-5, with 10 bases matching TRBD1. Germline CDR1 SGHVS, CDR2 FQNEAQ. This CDR3 region has 16 residues. Unmatched junction bases numbered 13, after V lost 5 bases and J lost 7 bases. The CDR3 DNA follows: TGTGCCAGCAGCCCCCAAACGACAGGGGGCTGGGGGACCCAGTACTTC. It codes for CASSPQTTGGWGTQYF.

The V and J genes are TRBV18 and TRBJ1-1; D ambiguous. The CDR3 has 14 residues. The V end was cut by 3 bases, the J end by 5 bases, with 13 bases between. Germline assignment: CDR1 KGHSH and CDR2 LQKENI. The CDR3 nucleotides are TGTGCCAGCTCACCGAACGAGGGAGGTACTGAAGCTTTCTTT. Translation: CASSPNEGGTEAFF. Looking up the rest from reference TRBV18 and TRBJ1-1 gives the full variable domain: NAGVMQNPRHLVRRRGQEARLRCSPMKGHSHVYWYRQLPEEGLKFMVYLQKENIIDESGMPKERFSAEFPKEGPSILRIQQVVRGDSAAYFCASSPNEGGTEAFFGQGTRLTVV.

The chain carries TRBV28 and TRBJ2-5; tentatively, D is TRBD2 (5 bases). Germline lookup yields CDR1 MDHEN and CDR2 SYDVKM. The CDR3 runs to 16 residues. Trimming removed 4 bases from V and 2 bases from J, with 17 bases in between. The CDR3 reads CASSSPREAAQETQYF. The CDR3 coding sequence is TGTGCCAGCAGTTCCCCAAGAGAAGCGGCTCAAGAGACCCAGTACTTC.

The chain uses TRBV19 and TRBJ2-1; tentatively, D is TRBD2 (6 bases). CDR3 size: 16 residues. The ends were cut back, 7 bases at V and 2 bases at J, with 18 bases in the middle. The germline V gene encodes CDR1 LNHDA and CDR2 SQIVND (reference sequence). DNA of the CDR3: TGTGCCAGTATCTCATCTAGCGCGGTCACCTACAATGAGCAGTTCTTC. Its protein product is CASISSSAVTYNEQFF. The variable domain in full, with the rest retrieved from reference TRBV19 and TRBJ2-1, is DGGITQSPKYLFRKEGQNVTLSCEQNLNHDAMYWYRQDPGQGLRLIYYSQIVNDFQKGDIAEGYSVSREKKESFPLTVTSAQKNPTAFYLCASISSSAVTYNEQFFGPGTRLTVL.

The chain recombines TRBV5-5 with TRBJ1-2; D unresolved. Trimming took 1 base from V and 0 from J, leaving 4 bases between them. From germline, CDR1 is SGHKS and CDR2 YYEKEE (reference sequence). The CDR3 is 13 amino acids. The CDR3 DNA is TGTGCCAGCAGCTTGACAGCTAACTATGGCTACACCTTC. It yields the protein CASSLTANYGYTF. The whole variable domain, filled in from reference TRBV5-5 and TRBJ1-2, reads DAGVTQSPTHLIKTRGQQVTLRCSPISGHKSVSWYQQVLGQGPQFIFQYYEKEERGRGNFPDRFSARQFPNYSSELNVNALLLGDSALYLCASSLTANYGYTFGSGTRLTVV.

V and J are TRBV2 and TRBJ2-7; TRBD1 matches at 8 bases. This CDR3 is 16 amino acids long. With 2 bases clipped from V and 1 base from J, the junction kept 7 bases outside the gene matches. Germline V lookup: CDR1 SNHLY, CDR2 FYNNEI. CDR3 amino acids: CASSESGGAGSYEQYF. DNA for the CDR3: TGTGCCAGCAGTGAATCAGGGGGCGCCGGGTCCTACGAGCAGTACTTC.

The V gene is TRBV6-1, the J gene TRBJ2-2; D is undetermined. The V end lost 2 bases, the J end lost 6 bases, and 4 bases lay between the germline ends. CDR1 and CDR2 from the germline V gene are MNHNS and SASEGT. CDR3 length: 12 amino acids. CDR3 sequence reads: CASSEYPGELFF. The CDR3 nucleotides are TGTGCCAGCAGTGAATATCCCGGGGAGCTGTTTTTT.

The chain is built from TRBV7-8 and TRBJ1-2, with D unresolved. Germline V gene sequence: CDR1 SGHVS, CDR2 FQNEAQ. The V gene lost 1 base and the J gene lost 3 bases, with 6 bases spanning the gap. CDR3 length equals 13 residues. CDR3 nucleotide sequence: TGTGCCAGCAGCTTAGAGCGGGACTATGGCTACACCTTC. Its translation is CASSLERDYGYTF.

V gene TRBV19 combines with J gene TRBJ1-1, with TRBD1 identical over 8 bases. Germline V gene data show CDR1 as LNHDA and CDR2 as SQIVND (reference sequence). V lost 1 base, J lost 4 bases, and 5 bases stayed unmatched. CDR3 length equals 15 residues. CDR3 sequence: CASSIARTGLTEAFF. The CDR3 DNA reads TGTGCCAGTAGTATAGCTAGGACAGGGCTCACTGAAGCTTTCTTT.

This clone was detected a few times. The chain has TRBV7-9 and TRBJ1-5, with D unresolved. From germline, CDR1 is SEHNR and CDR2 FQNEAQ (reference sequence). This CDR3 contains 15 residues. The V end was cut by 4 bases, the J end by 2 bases, with 12 bases between. The DNA of the CDR3 is TGTGCCAGCAGCTCTGGTTCGGGTGGCAATCAGCCCCAGCATTTT. Translated: CASSSGSGGNQPQHF.

The chain uses TRBV19 and TRBJ2-3, with D maybe TRBD2 (5 bases). The germline gives CDR1 LNHDA, CDR2 SQIVND (reference sequence). V lost 4 bases to trimming and J lost 0 bases, with 11 bases between them. The length of the CDR3 is 15 residues. CDR3 nucleotide sequence: TGTGCCAGTAGTACCCGGACTGCTAGCACAGATACGCAGTATTTT. This gives the protein CASSTRTASTDTQYF.

This clone is a singleton in its sample. The rearrangement uses TRBV7-9 and TRBJ1-1; a weak D match, TRBD1 (6 bases). Looked up from germline, CDR1 is SEHNR and CDR2 is FQNEAQ (reference sequence). The CDR3 runs 14 residues. Trimming pared 1 base from V and 4 bases from J, leaving 10 bases between. The CDR3 protein is CASSLGRGGTEAFF. CDR3 DNA: TGTGCCAGCAGCTTAGGAAGAGGGGGCACTGAAGCTTTCTTT.

V usage is TRBV7-2 and J usage is TRBJ1-6; the D is unclear. This CDR3 has 14 amino acids. V was clipped by 5 bases and J by 10 bases, with 15 bases between them. CDR1 SGHTA and CDR2 FQGNSA come from the germline V gene. CDR3 protein: CASSNGRESSPLHF. CDR3 nucleotide sequence: TGTGCCAGCAGCAACGGGAGGGAGAGCTCACCCCTCCACTTT.

This chain uses TRBV25-1 with TRBJ1-6, with TRBD1 matching 8 bases. The CDR3 extends over 14 amino acids. Per the germline V gene, CDR1 is MGHDK and CDR2 is SYGVNS. The J segment lost 7 bases and the V segment lost 8 bases, leaving 7 bases of the junction unmatched. CDR3 DNA: TGTGCCAGCGTACCGGGACAGGCGAATTCACCCCTCCACTTT. Translated, it gives CASVPGQANSPLHF.

This rearrangement joins TRBV7-8 to TRBJ2-7, with TRBD1 identical over 9 bases. The junction had 8 bases not matched to a gene; V was cut back by 4 bases and J by 7 bases. Germline loops: CDR1 SGHVS, CDR2 FQNEAQ. The length of the CDR3 is 14 residues. The CDR3 sequence is CASSSRRDRAEQYF. CDR3 DNA sequence: TGTGCCAGCAGCTCCAGACGGGACAGGGCTGAGCAGTACTTC. The whole variable domain, filled in from reference TRBV7-8 and TRBJ2-7, reads GAGVSQSPRYKVAKRGQDVALRCDPISGHVSLFWYQQALGQGPEFLTYFQNEAQLDKSGLPSDRFFAERPEGSVSTLKIQRTQQEDSAVYLCASSSRRDRAEQYFGPGTRLTVT.

Regarding this clone: Other DNA sequences within the sample encode an identical CDR3. This chain joins TRBV10-1 and TRBJ2-2; a weak D match, TRBD1 (6 bases). CDR1 and CDR2 (germline): WNHNN, SYGVQD (reference sequence). V gave up 0 bases and J gave up 7 bases, with 12 bases separating them. The CDR3 totals 15 residues. CDR3 amino acids: CASSESRGSVGELFF. In nucleotides, the CDR3 is TGCGCCAGCAGTGAGTCGAGGGGGAGTGTCGGGGAGCTGTTTTTT.

This clone was counted between two and nine times. CDR3 residues: CASSATGADTEAFF. The CDR3 DNA reads as TGTGCCAGCAGCGCGACAGGGGCAGACACTGAAGCTTTCTTT. The rearrangement joins TRBV7-3 to TRBJ1-1; 8 nucleotides match TRBD1. The CDR3 length is 14 residues. The trim removed 5 bases at V and 3 bases at J, leaving 5 bases unmatched. In germline, CDR1 is SGHTA, CDR2 FQGTGA.

The chain has TRBV6-5 and TRBJ1-2; D remains ambiguous. The V gene lost 7 bases and the J gene lost 3 bases, with 12 bases spanning the gap. CDR3 length: 13 residues. Germline CDR1 reads MNHEY; CDR2 reads SVGAGI. DNA for the CDR3: TGTGCCAGCAAAACTAACGTCCACTATGGCTACACCTTC. Translated, it gives CASKTNVHYGYTF.

This clone was seen only a few times. The chain combines TRBV2 with TRBJ2-2; 12 bases align to TRBD2. The CDR3 has 15 amino acids. V dropped 6 bases and J dropped 7; count of bases not matched to a gene: 6. From germline, CDR1 is SNHLY and CDR2 FYNNEI. The CDR3 is CASSGLAGSSGELFF. The CDR3 DNA reads TGTGCCAGCAGCGGACTAGCGGGGTCGAGCGGGGAGCTGTTTTTT.

The V and J genes are TRBV2 and TRBJ2-7, with 8 bases aligning to TRBD1. After removal of 4 bases from V and 2 bases from J, the junction contained 4 bases not matched to a gene. This CDR3 is built from 14 residues. CDR1 and CDR2 from the germline V gene are SNHLY and FYNNEI. CDR3 sequence (DNA): TGTGCCAGCAGTGCAGCACAGGGGGCCTACGAGCAGTACTTC. This codes for CASSAAQGAYEQYF.